The 20 T cell receptor beta chains below come from one sample, sequenced in a study of T cell responses to AZD1222 COVID-19 vaccine. Assay used: immunoSEQ multiplex PCR; TCRdb lists only in-frame clones, some missing. This table has roughly 110,000 clones, around 87% appearing once. The input for sequencing was peripheral blood, taken on day 0 of AZD1222 vaccination. The receptors stem from an adult in good health.

This rearrangement joins TRBV19 to TRBJ2-7; 8 nucleotides line up with TRBD1. The CDR3 contains 14 residues. Looked up from germline, CDR1 is LNHDA and CDR2 is SQIVND (reference sequence). After removal of 5 bases from V and 3 bases from J, the junction contained 6 bases not matched to a gene. This chain's CDR3 is CASSSTGTGYEQYF. CDR3 DNA: TGTGCCAGTAGTTCCACCGGGACAGGCTACGAGCAGTACTTC.

V and J are TRBV11-2 and TRBJ1-3, with 7 positions matching TRBD1. V shed 5 bases and J 9 bases; nucleotides not matched to a gene: 13. Germline V gene sequence: CDR1 SGHAT, CDR2 FQNNGV. CDR3 length: 15 residues. CDR3 bases: TGTGCCAGCAGCCCAGGGGGGGGACGCCTCGCCACCATATATTTT. Its translation: CASSPGGGRLATIYF.

The chain joins TRBV7-2 to TRBJ1-2; 8 bases agree with TRBD1. This CDR3 is 14 amino acids long. Trimming removed 5 bases from V and 4 bases from J; junction bases left unmatched: 6. Germline lookup yields CDR1 SGHTA and CDR2 FQGNSA. The CDR3: CASSQRTGTYGYTF. The CDR3 DNA sequence: TGTGCCAGCAGCCAGCGGACAGGGACCTATGGCTACACCTTC.

The V and J genes are TRBV7-6 and TRBJ2-1; 8 bases align to TRBD2. This CDR3 has 14 amino acids. V trimming: 0 bases; J trimming: 7 bases; junction bases outside the gene matches: 2. Per germline, CDR1 SGHVS and CDR2 FNYEAQ. The CDR3 bases are TGTGCCAGCAGCTTAGCGCCTAGCGGGAATGAGCAGTTCTTC. It yields the protein CASSLAPSGNEQFF.

The V gene is TRBV7-2, the J gene TRBJ2-3; the match to TRBD1 covers 8 bases. V lost 2 bases and J lost 4; bases outside the gene matches: 2. The CDR3 covers 14 residues. In germline, CDR1 is SGHTA, CDR2 FQGNSA. The CDR3 nucleotides are TGTGCCAGCAGCTTACGCAGGGGGCCAGATACGCAGTATTTT. Translated: CASSLRRGPDTQYF.

This chain connects TRBV14 to TRBJ2-7; 7 bases are a match to TRBD2. V trimming: 0 bases; J trimming: 1 base; junction bases outside the gene matches: 9. Germline V gene sequence: CDR1 SGHDN, CDR2 FVKESK. CDR3 length: 17 residues. Here the CDR3 reads CASSQDGVAGVSYEQYF. CDR3 bases: TGTGCCAGCAGCCAAGATGGGGTGGCGGGAGTGTCCTACGAGCAGTACTTC. The whole variable domain, remainder taken from reference TRBV14 and TRBJ2-7, is EAGVTQFPSHSVIEKGQTVTLRCDPISGHDNLYWYRRVMGKEIKFLLHFVKESKQDESGMPNNRFLAERTGGTYSTLKVQPAELEDSGVYFCASSQDGVAGVSYEQYFGPGTRLTVT.

In nucleotides, the CDR3 is TGTGCCAGCTCTGGACCCACTGAAGCTTTCTTT. Protein product: CASSGPTEAFF. The chain couples TRBV18 to TRBJ1-1, with unresolved D. The CDR3 is 11 amino acids. Germline CDR1 reads KGHSH; CDR2 reads LQKENI. Trimming took off 6 bases at V and 4 bases at J, with 6 bases between the two ends.

The chain combines TRBV28 with TRBJ2-5; D is perhaps TRBD2 (7 bases). Trimming took off 2 bases at V and 5 bases at J, with 9 bases between the two ends. Germline V gene sequence: CDR1 MDHEN, CDR2 SYDVKM. The CDR3 runs 13 residues. This chain's CDR3 is CASSLGGAETQYF. CDR3 nucleotide sequence: TGTGCCAGCAGTTTAGGGGGGGCGGAGACCCAGTACTTC.

The chain carries TRBV7-6 and TRBJ2-3, with TRBD2 identical over 12 bases. The CDR3 contains 15 residues. Germline lookup yields CDR1 SGHVS and CDR2 FNYEAQ. J lost 4 bases, V lost 5 bases, and 4 bases had no gene match. This chain's CDR3 is CASSLLAGGPDTQYF. The CDR3 nucleotides are TGTGCCAGCAGCCTCCTAGCGGGAGGGCCAGATACGCAGTATTTT.

This chain connects TRBV27 to TRBJ2-7; 9 positions match TRBD2. CDR1 is MNHEY and CDR2 is SMNVEV in the germline V gene (reference sequence). The CDR3 consists of 17 residues. After removal of 3 bases from V and 1 base from J, the junction contained 10 bases not matched to a gene. The CDR3 nucleotides read TGTGCCAGCAGTTTCCGCGGCCCTAGCGGGAATTCCTACGAGCAGTACTTC. Its protein product is CASSFRGPSGNSYEQYF.

The chain carries TRBV6-5 and TRBJ2-7; 7 bases fit TRBD2. V lost 0 bases to trimming and J lost 2 bases; unmatched junction nucleotides: 4. CDR3 length: 15 residues. Germline CDR1 is MNHEY and CDR2 is SVGAGI. This CDR3 reads CASSYSSSGPYEQYF. For the CDR3, the DNA is TGTGCCAGCAGTTACTCGTCTAGCGGTCCCTACGAGCAGTACTTC.

V and J are TRBV12-3 or TRBV12-4 and TRBJ2-7, with D possibly matching TRBD1 (6 bases). The V and J ends lost 4 bases and 6 bases respectively, with 7 bases between them. The CDR3 runs 11 residues. This CDR3 reads CASSSRGEQYF. CDR3 sequence (DNA): TGTGCCAGCAGTTCCAGGGGCGAGCAGTACTTC.

The chain couples TRBV27 to TRBJ2-4, with 8 bases that match TRBD2. The CDR3 length is 18 residues. Germline assignment: CDR1 MNHEY and CDR2 SMNVEV (reference sequence). V gave up 2 bases and J gave up 0 bases; unmatched junction bases: 9. The CDR3 DNA is TGTGCCAGCAGTTTAACAGCGGGAGAGTATAGAGCCAAAAACATTCAGTACTTC. Translated, it gives CASSLTAGEYRAKNIQYF.

The rearrangement links TRBV29-1 to TRBJ2-7; TRBD1 is a possible D gene (5 bases). Trimming pared 6 bases from V and 1 base from J, leaving 13 bases between. The CDR3 runs 13 residues. CDR1 is SQVTM, CDR2 ANQGSEA, per germline. CDR3 sequence (DNA): TGCAGCGTCGCTTGGGGCTATTCCTACGAGCAGTACTTC. Protein product: CSVAWGYSYEQYF.

This chain connects TRBV7-2 to TRBJ2-7; D is perhaps TRBD1 (6 bases). The CDR3 extends over 15 amino acids. Germline CDR1 is SGHTA and CDR2 is FQGNSA. Trimming took off 5 bases at V and 3 bases at J, with 17 bases between the two ends. The chain's CDR3 is CASSPPGQRGYEQYF. The DNA of the CDR3 is TGTGCCAGCAGCCCGCCGGGACAAAGGGGCTACGAGCAGTACTTC. The variable domain in full, completed from reference TRBV7-2 and TRBJ2-7, reads GAGVSQSPSNKVTEKGKDVELRCDPISGHTALYWYRQSLGQGLEFLIYFQGNSAPDKSGLPSDRFSAERTGGSVSTLTIQRTQQEDSAVYLCASSPPGQRGYEQYFGPGTRLTVT.

The chain couples TRBV7-2 to TRBJ1-2; D remains ambiguous. V was shortened by 2 bases and J by 8 bases, with 18 bases between the two germline ends. The CDR3 loop spans 15 amino acids. Germline lookup yields CDR1 SGHTA and CDR2 FQGNSA. The CDR3, as DNA: TGTGCCAGCAGCTTAATAAATTTTGTAGGGCGCGGCTACACCTTC. It codes for CASSLINFVGRGYTF.

The V and J genes are TRBV3-1 (or the pseudogene TRBV3-2) and TRBJ2-2; 10 nucleotides line up with TRBD1. Germline CDR1 LGHDT, CDR2 YNNKEL (reference sequence). With V trimmed by 4 bases and J by 5 bases, 4 bases remained unmatched. This CDR3 is built from 15 residues. The chain's CDR3 is CASSLRTGGTGELFF. The CDR3 DNA follows: TGTGCCAGCAGCCTTCGGACAGGGGGAACCGGGGAGCTGTTTTTT.

V gene TRBV24-1 combines with J gene TRBJ2-1; D unclear. The V gene lost 3 bases and the J gene lost 2 bases, with 4 bases spanning the gap. The CDR3 length is 13 residues. Looked up from germline, CDR1 is KGHDR and CDR2 is SFDVKD. CDR3 in amino acids: CATSDRAYNEQFF. Written as DNA, the CDR3 is TGTGCCACCAGTGATCGGGCCTACAATGAGCAGTTCTTC.

V is TRBV29-1 and J is TRBJ2-6; 7 positions match TRBD1. J lost 0 bases, V lost 6 bases, and 11 bases had no gene match. Germline CDR1 reads SQVTM; CDR2 reads ANQGSEA. This CDR3 comprises 17 residues. The chain's CDR3 is CSVPADRSSSGANVLTF. The CDR3 DNA reads TGCAGCGTCCCCGCGGACAGGAGCTCCTCTGGGGCCAACGTCCTGACTTTC.

CDR3 amino acids: CASSPGQGASGNTIYF. The DNA of the CDR3 is TGTGCCAGCAGCCCGGGTCAAGGGGCGTCTGGAAACACCATATATTTT. The rearrangement joins TRBV9 to TRBJ1-3; possible D gene TRBD1, 5 bases. Germline V CDR1 and CDR2: SGDLS, YYNGEE. The germline V and J ends were trimmed by 4 bases and 1 base, with 15 bases remaining between them. The CDR3 has 16 amino acids.